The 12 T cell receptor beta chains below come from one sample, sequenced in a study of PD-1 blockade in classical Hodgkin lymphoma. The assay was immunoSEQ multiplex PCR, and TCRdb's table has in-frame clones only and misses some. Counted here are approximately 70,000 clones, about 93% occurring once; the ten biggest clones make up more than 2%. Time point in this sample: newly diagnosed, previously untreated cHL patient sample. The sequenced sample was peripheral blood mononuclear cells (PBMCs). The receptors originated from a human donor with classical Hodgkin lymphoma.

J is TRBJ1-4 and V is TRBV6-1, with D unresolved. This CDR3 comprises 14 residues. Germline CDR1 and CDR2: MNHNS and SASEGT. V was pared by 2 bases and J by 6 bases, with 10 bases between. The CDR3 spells CASSESWGYEKLFF. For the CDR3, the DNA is TGTGCCAGCAGTGAATCATGGGGATATGAAAAACTGTTTTTT.

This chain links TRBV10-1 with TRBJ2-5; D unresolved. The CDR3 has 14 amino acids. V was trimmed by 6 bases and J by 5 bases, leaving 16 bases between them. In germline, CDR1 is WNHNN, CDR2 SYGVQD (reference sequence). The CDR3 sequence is CASSVGGRAETQYF. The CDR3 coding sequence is TGCGCCAGCAGCGTTGGTGGGCGAGCGGAGACCCAGTACTTC.

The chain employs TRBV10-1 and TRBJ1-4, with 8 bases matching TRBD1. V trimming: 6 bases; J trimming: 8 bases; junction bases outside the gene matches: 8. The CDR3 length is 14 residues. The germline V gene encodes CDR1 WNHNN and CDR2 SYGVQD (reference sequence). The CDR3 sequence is CASSSDRGREKLFF. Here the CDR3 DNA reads TGCGCCAGCAGCTCCGACAGGGGAAGGGAAAAACTGTTTTTT.

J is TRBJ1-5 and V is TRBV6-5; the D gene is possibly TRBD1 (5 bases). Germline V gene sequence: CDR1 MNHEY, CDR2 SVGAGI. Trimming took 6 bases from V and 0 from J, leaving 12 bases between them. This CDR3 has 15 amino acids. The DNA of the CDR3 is TGTGCCAGCAGGGAGGGACGGCGTAGCAATCAGCCCCAGCATTTT. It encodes CASREGRRSNQPQHF.

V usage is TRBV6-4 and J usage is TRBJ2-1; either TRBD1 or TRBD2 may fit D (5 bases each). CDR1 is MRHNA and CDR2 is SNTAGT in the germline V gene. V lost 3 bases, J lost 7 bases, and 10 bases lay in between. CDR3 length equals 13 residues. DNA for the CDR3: TGTGCCAGCAGTGAGGGACGGACGAATGAGCAGTTCTTC. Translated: CASSEGRTNEQFF.

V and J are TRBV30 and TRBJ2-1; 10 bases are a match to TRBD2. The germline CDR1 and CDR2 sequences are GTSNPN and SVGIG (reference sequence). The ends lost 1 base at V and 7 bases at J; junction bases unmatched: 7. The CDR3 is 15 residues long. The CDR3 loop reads CAWSADSGRGNEQFF. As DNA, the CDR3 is TGTGCCTGGAGTGCCGACAGCGGGAGGGGAAATGAGCAGTTCTTC.

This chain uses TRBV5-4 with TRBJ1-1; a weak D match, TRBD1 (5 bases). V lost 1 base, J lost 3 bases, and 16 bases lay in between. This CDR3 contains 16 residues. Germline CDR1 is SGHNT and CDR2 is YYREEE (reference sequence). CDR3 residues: CASSLSRVDPYTEAFF. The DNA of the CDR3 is TGTGCCAGCAGCTTGTCCAGGGTGGATCCGTACACTGAAGCTTTCTTT.

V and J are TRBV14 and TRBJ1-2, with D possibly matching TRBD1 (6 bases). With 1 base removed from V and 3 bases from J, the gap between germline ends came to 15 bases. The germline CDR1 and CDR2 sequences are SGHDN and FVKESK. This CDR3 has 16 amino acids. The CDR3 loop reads CASSQALGRGDYGYTF. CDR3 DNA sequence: TGTGCCAGCAGCCAAGCTCTTGGCAGGGGCGACTATGGCTACACCTTC. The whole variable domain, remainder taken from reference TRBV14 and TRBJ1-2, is EAGVTQFPSHSVIEKGQTVTLRCDPISGHDNLYWYRRVMGKEIKFLLHFVKESKQDESGMPNNRFLAERTGGTYSTLKVQPAELEDSGVYFCASSQALGRGDYGYTFGSGTRLTVV.

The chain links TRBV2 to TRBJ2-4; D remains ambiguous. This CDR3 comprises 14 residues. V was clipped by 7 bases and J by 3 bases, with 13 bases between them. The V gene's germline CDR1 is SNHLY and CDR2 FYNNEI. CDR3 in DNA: TGTGCCAGCAAGGCTACCTTTGGCAAAAACATTCAGTACTTC. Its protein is CASKATFGKNIQYF. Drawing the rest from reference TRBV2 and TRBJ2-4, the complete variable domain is EPEVTQTPSHQVTQMGQEVILRCVPISNHLYFYWYRQILGQKVEFLVSFYNNEISEKSEIFDDQFSVERPDGSNFTLKIRSTKLEDSAMYFCASKATFGKNIQYFGAGTRLSVL.

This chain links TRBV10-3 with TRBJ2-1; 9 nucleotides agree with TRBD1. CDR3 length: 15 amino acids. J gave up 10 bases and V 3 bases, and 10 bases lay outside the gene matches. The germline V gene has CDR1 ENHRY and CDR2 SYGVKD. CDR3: CAISEGGQGYSEQFF. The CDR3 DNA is TGTGCCATCAGTGAAGGGGGACAGGGATATAGCGAGCAGTTCTTC.

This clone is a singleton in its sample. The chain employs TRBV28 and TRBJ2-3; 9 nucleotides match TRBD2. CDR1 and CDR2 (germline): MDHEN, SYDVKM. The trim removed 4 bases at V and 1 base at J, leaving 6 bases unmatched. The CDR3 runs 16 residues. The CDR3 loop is CASSSHSGGRTDTQYF. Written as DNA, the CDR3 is TGTGCCAGCAGTTCCCATAGCGGGGGCCGCACAGATACGCAGTATTTT.

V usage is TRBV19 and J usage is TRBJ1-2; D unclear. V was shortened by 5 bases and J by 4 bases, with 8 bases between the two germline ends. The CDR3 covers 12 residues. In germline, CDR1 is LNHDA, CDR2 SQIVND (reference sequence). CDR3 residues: CASSHTVYGYTF. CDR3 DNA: TGTGCCAGTAGTCATACGGTCTATGGCTACACCTTC.